The text below deals with one TCR beta chain. Its specificity is unknown. This sample is part of a study of post-analysis software for immune sequencing data. Whole-study results and caveats: There were five TRBV segments more frequent in patients than controls, and TRBV5-6, TRBV5-1 and TRBV20-1 were among them.

Carried by the TCR beta cDNA libraries were unique molecular identifiers. Some 500,000 cDNA molecules were obtained per 1 to 10 million input T cells. TCRdb fed the PCR reads into MiXCR, producing one record per CDR3 protein. The table has about 800,000 distinct CDR3 sequences, 30% seen once. This CDR3 spans 17 amino acids. After removal of 3 bases from V and 7 bases from J, the junction contained 15 bases not matched to a gene. The germline gives CDR1 MNHEY, CDR2 SMNVEV (reference sequence). Sequencing used blood. This TCR came from a girl aged 5-17 years with multiple sclerosis. This chain uses TRBV27 with TRBJ2-1; 7 bases match TRBD2. The CDR3 DNA follows: TGTGCCAGCAGTTTCGTACCTTTTGGGGGAGGGCCAAATGAGCAGTTCTTC. Translation: CASSFVPFGGGPNEQFF.